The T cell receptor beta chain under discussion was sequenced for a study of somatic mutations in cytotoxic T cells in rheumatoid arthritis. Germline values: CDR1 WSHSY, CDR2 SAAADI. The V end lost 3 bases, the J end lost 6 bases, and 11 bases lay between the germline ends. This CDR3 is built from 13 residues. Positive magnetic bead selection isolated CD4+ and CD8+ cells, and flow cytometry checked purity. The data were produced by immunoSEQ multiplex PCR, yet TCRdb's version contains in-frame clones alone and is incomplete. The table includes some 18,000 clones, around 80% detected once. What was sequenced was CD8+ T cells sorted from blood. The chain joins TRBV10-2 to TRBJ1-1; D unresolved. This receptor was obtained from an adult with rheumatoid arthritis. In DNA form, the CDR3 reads TGCGCCAGCAGTGAAGGGAGGTTCCCTGAAGCTTTCTTT. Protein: CASSEGRFPEAFF.